This T cell receptor (beta chain) derives from a study of vaccination and CD4 T cells after COVID-19. V shed 5 bases, J shed 6 bases, and the junction held 2 bases outside the gene matches. The CDR3 is 13 amino acids. The germline V gene has CDR1 SGHAT and CDR2 FQNNGV. Treatment defined: approximately nine-day PBMC culture with coronavirus spike peptide pools or control peptides (ViraFEST assay). Expanded clonotypes were found by TCR sequencing after peptide-pool stimulation (ViraFEST). Comments on this clonotype: Its target is unknown.

Once obtained from cultured CD4+ T cells, the DNA was sequenced using the Oncomine TCR Beta short-read assay. TCRdb reprocessed the PCR reads with MiXCR, giving one entry per CDR3 protein. The table includes around 13,000 distinct CDR3 sequences, 70% to 80% detected once. Study-level points and caveats: Researchers report that 304 of 307 vaccine-specific clones in convalescent patients proved spike mono-reactive.

The chain has TRBV11-2 and TRBJ1-5; 9 bases are shared with TRBD1. Sequenced: CD4+ T cells from blood, cultured in vitro. This receptor was identified in a human donor who had recovered from COVID-19. CDR3 in DNA: TGTGCCAGCAGCCAGGACAGGGGTCAGCCCCAGCATTTT. Its protein is CASSQDRGQPQHF.